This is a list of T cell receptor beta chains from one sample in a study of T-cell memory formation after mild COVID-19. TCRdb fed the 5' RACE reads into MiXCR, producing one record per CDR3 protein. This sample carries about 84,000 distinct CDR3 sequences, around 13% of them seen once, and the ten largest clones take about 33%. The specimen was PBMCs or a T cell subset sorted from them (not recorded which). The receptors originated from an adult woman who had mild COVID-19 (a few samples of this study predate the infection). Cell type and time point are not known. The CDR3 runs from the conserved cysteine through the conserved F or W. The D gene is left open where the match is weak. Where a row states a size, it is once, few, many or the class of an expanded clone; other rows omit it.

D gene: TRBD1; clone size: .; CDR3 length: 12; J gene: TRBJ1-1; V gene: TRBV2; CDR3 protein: CASSGDRDEAFF; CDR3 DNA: TGTGCCAGCAGTGGGGACAGGGATGAAGCTTTCTTT
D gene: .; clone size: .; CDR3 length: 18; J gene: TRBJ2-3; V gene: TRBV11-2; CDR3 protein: CASSLVPPGEGATDTQYF; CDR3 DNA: TGTGCCAGCAGCTTAGTCCCACCGGGGGAGGGGGCCACAGATACGCAGTATTTT
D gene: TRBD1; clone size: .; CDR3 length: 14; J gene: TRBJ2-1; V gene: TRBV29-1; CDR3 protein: CSASPGTGDNEQFF; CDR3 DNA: TGCAGCGCTTCACCCGGGACAGGCGACAATGAGCAGTTCTTC
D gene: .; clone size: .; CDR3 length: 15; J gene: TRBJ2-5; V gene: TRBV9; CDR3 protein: CASSAGTALQETQYF; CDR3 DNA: TGTGCCAGCAGCGCAGGGACGGCTCTACAAGAGACCCAGTACTTC
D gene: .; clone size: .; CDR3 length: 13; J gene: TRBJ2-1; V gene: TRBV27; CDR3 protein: CASSWGSYNEQFF; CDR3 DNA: TGTGCCAGCAGTTGGGGGTCCTACAATGAGCAGTTCTTC
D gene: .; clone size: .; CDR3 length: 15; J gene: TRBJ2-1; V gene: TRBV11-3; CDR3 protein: CASSLEAGGVNEQFF; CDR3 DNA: TGTGCCAGCAGCTTAGAAGCGGGCGGGGTGAATGAGCAGTTCTTC
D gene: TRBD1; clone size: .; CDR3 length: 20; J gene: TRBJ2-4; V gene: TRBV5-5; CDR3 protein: CASSFTPGQGLGTLENIQYF; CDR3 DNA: TGTGCCAGCAGCTTTACTCCGGGACAGGGGTTAGGGACATTGGAAAACATTCAGTACTTC
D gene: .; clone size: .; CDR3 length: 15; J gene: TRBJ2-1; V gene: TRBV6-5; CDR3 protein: CASRRGPRRGNEQFF; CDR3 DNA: TGTGCCAGCAGAAGGGGTCCCCGGCGCGGGAATGAGCAGTTCTTC
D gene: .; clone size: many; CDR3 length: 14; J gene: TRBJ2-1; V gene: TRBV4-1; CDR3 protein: CASSQAAQGNEQFF; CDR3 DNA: TGCGCCAGCAGCCAAGCCGCTCAGGGGAATGAGCAGTTCTTC
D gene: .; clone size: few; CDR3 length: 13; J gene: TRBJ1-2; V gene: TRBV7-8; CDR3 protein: CASSPPANYGYTF; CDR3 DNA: TGTGCCAGCAGCCCCCCAGCGAACTATGGCTACACCTTC
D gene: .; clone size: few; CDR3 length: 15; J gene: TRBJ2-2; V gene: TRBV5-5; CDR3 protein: CASSADGEETGELFF; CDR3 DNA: TGTGCCAGCAGCGCCGACGGAGAGGAAACCGGGGAGCTGTTTTTT
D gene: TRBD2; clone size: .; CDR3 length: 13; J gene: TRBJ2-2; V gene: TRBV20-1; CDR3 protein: CSAHLGGTGELFF; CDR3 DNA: TGCAGTGCTCATCTGGGGGGGACCGGGGAGCTGTTTTTT
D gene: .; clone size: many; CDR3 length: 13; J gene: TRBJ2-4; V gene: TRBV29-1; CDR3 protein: CSVSLATRNIQYF; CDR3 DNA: TGCAGCGTTTCCCTTGCCACGCGAAACATTCAGTACTTC
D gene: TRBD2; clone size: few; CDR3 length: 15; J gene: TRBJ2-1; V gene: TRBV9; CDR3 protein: CASSPAAGGPNEQFF; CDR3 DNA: TGTGCCAGCAGCCCCGCAGCGGGGGGGCCCAATGAGCAGTTCTTC
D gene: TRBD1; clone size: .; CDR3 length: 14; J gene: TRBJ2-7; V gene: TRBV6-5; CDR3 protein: CASSQPGQSYEQYF; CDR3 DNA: TGTGCCAGCAGCCAACCGGGACAGAGCTACGAGCAGTACTTC
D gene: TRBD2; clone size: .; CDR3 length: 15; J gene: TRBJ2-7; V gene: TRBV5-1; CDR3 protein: CASSVVAGGSYEQYF; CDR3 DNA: TGCGCCAGCAGCGTGGTAGCGGGAGGCTCCTACGAGCAGTACTTC
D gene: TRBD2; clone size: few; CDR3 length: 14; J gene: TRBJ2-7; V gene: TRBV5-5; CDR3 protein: CASSLGTSGRDEYF; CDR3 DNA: TGTGCCAGCAGCCTCGGGACTAGCGGGAGAGACGAGTACTTC
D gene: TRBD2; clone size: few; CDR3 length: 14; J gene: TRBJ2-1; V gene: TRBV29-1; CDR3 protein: CSVTGTRGSDEQFF; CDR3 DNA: TGCAGCGTCACCGGGACTAGAGGATCCGATGAGCAGTTCTTC
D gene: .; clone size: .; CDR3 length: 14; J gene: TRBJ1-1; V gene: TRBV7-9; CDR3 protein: CASSLSSGNTEAFF; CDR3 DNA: TGTGCCAGCAGCTTAAGTAGCGGGAACACTGAAGCTTTCTTT